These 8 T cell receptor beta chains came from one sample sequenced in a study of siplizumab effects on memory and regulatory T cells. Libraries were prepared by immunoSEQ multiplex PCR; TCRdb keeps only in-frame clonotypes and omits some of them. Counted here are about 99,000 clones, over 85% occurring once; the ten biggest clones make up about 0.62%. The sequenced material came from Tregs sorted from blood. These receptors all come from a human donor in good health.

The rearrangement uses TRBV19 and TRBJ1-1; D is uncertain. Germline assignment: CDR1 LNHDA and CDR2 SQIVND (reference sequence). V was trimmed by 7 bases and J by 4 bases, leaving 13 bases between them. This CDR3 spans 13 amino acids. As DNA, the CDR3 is TGTGCCAGTACCGAAAGAGGGTTCACTGAAGCTTTCTTT. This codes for CASTERGFTEAFF.

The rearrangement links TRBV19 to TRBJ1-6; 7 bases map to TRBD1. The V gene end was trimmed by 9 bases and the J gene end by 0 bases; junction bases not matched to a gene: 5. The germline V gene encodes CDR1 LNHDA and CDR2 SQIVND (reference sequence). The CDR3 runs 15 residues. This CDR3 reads CASNWDSSYNSPLHF. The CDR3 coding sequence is TGTGCCAGCAACTGGGACAGCTCCTATAATTCACCCCTCCACTTT.

Written as DNA, the CDR3 is TGTGCCAGCAGTCCTGGGACCGTTGGCTATGGCTACACCTTC. It encodes CASSPGTVGYGYTF. The V and J genes are TRBV25-1 and TRBJ1-2; possibly TRBD1 for D (5 bases). Germline-derived CDR1 and CDR2 are MGHDK and SYGVNS. V lost 5 bases to trimming and J lost 4 bases, with 14 bases between them. The CDR3 has 14 amino acids.

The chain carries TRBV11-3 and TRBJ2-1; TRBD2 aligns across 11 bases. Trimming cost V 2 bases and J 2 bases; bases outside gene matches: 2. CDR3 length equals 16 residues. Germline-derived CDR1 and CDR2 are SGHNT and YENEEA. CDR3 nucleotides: TGTGCCAGCAGCTTAACTAGCGGGAGTCCCTACAATGAGCAGTTCTTC. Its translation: CASSLTSGSPYNEQFF.

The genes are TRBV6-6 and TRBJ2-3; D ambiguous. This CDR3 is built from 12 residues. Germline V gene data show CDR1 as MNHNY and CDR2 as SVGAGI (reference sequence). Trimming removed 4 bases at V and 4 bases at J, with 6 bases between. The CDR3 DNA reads TGTGCCAGCAGTTTCACGGCAGATACGCAGTATTTT. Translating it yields CASSFTADTQYF.

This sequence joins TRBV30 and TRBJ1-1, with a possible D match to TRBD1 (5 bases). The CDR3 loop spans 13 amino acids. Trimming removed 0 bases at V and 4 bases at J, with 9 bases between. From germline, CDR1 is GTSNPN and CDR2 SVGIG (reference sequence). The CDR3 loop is CAWSVWDGTEAFF. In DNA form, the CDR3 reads TGTGCCTGGAGTGTGTGGGACGGCACTGAAGCTTTCTTT.

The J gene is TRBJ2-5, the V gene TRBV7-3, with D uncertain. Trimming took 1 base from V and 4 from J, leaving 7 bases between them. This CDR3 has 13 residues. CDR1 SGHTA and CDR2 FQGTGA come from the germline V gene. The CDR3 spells CASSLMGRETQYF. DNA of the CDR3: TGTGCCAGCAGCTTAATGGGTCGAGAGACCCAGTACTTC.

The CDR3, as DNA: TGTGCCAGCAGCCTCATACTGGGAAACACCATATATTTT. As protein: CASSLILGNTIYF. This rearrangement joins TRBV11-3 to TRBJ1-3; D uncertain. CDR1 is SGHNT, CDR2 YENEEA, per germline. This CDR3 contains 13 residues. V was clipped by 5 bases and J by 4 bases, with 9 bases between them.